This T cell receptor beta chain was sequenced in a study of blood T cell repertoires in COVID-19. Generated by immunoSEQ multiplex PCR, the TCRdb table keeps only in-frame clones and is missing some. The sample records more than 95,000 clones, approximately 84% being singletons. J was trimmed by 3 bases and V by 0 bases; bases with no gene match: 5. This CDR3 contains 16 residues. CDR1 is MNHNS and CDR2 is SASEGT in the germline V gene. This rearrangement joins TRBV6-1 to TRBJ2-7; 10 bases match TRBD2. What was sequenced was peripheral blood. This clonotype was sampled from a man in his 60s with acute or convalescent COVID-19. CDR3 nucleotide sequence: TGTGCCAGCAGTGAAGCGGAGGTAGCGGGGGGCTACGAGCAGTACTTC. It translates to CASSEAEVAGGYEQYF.